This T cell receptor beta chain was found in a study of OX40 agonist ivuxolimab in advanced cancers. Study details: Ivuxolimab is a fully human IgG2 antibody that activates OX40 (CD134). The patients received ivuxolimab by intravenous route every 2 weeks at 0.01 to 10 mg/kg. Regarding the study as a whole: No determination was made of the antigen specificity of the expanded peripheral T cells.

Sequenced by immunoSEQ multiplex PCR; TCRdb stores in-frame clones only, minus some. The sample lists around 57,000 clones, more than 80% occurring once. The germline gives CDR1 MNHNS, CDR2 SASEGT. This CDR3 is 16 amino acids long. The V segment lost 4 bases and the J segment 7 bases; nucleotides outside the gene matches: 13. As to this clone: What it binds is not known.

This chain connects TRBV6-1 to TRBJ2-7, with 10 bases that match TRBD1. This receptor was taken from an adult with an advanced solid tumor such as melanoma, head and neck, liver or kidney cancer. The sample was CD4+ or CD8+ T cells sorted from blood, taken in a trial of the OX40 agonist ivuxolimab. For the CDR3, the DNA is TGTGCCAGCAGTGCCGGACAGGGGGAGGGGTGGGTAGAGCAGTACTTC. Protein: CASSAGQGEGWVEQYF.